The 9 T cell receptor beta chains below all came from one sample that was sequenced in a study of blood T cell repertoires in COVID-19. Profiled with immunoSEQ multiplex PCR; TCRdb holds only in-frame clones, not every one. The table records roughly 65,000 clones, about 82% of them present only once. Sequenced input: peripheral blood. Receptor source: a human donor in a cohort sampled during active COVID-19.

V is TRBV27 and J is TRBJ2-1; 11 bases align to TRBD1. This CDR3 contains 13 residues. From germline, CDR1 is MNHEY and CDR2 SMNVEV (reference sequence). Trimming at V came to 9 bases and at J to 5 bases, leaving 3 bases not matched to a gene. The DNA of the CDR3 is TGTGCCAGTGCGGGACAGGGGGACAATGAGCAGTTCTTC. It codes for CASAGQGDNEQFF.

The gene calls are TRBV7-2 and TRBJ2-7; 9 bases line up with TRBD2. Losses at the gene ends were 1 base for V and 8 bases for J; bases not matched to a gene: 12. Looked up from germline, CDR1 is SGHTA and CDR2 is FQGNSA. This CDR3 has 16 residues. The DNA of the CDR3 is TGTGCCAGCAGCTTAGATTTGGCGGGGGGGCTGAAAAAGCAGTACTTC. Its translation is CASSLDLAGGLKKQYF.

The chain is built from TRBV7-2 and TRBJ1-4, with 8 nucleotides matching TRBD1. The CDR3 is made up of 15 amino acids. Trimming took 2 bases from V and 8 from J; bases not matched to a gene: 7. Germline values: CDR1 SGHTA, CDR2 FQGNSA. This CDR3 reads CASSLTGGGWEKLFF. CDR3 coding DNA: TGTGCCAGCAGCTTAACAGGGGGAGGGTGGGAAAAACTGTTTTTT.

The chain joins TRBV30 to TRBJ1-3, with no clear D. Germline CDR1 and CDR2: GTSNPN and SVGIG (reference sequence). The V end was cut by 2 bases, the J end by 9 bases, with 11 bases between. The length of the CDR3 is 12 residues. CDR3 nucleotide sequence: TGTGCCTGGAGTTGGTTCTCGGGCACCATATATTTT. Its protein product is CAWSWFSGTIYF.

This chain links TRBV5-1 with TRBJ1-5; D gene uncertain. In germline, CDR1 is SGHRS, CDR2 YFSETQ. V lost 0 bases to trimming and J lost 2 bases, with 6 bases between them. The CDR3 has 14 residues. The CDR3 sequence: CASSLEPGNQPQHF. As DNA, the CDR3 is TGCGCCAGCAGCTTGGAACCGGGCAATCAGCCCCAGCATTTT.

V gene TRBV28 combines with J gene TRBJ1-1, with unresolved D. V was shortened by 0 bases and J by 4 bases, with 9 bases between the two germline ends. This CDR3 spans 14 amino acids. The V gene's germline CDR1 is MDHEN and CDR2 SYDVKM. The CDR3 nucleotides read TGTGCCAGCAGTTTATGGGGCCGGGGCACTGAAGCTTTCTTT. Translated: CASSLWGRGTEAFF.

V gene TRBV19 combines with J gene TRBJ1-5; TRBD1 is a possible D gene (6 bases). The V gene lost 8 bases and the J gene lost 2 bases, with 16 bases spanning the gap. CDR1 and CDR2 from the germline V gene are LNHDA and SQIVND (reference sequence). This CDR3 is built from 15 residues. The CDR3, as DNA: TGTGCCAGTTACAGGGCCCAGCCCCGCAATCAGCCCCAGCATTTT. It codes for CASYRAQPRNQPQHF.

The chain couples TRBV27 to TRBJ1-1, with TRBD1 as a possible D gene (6 bases). There are 15 residues in the CDR3. Germline V gene sequence: CDR1 MNHEY, CDR2 SMNVEV (reference sequence). V shed 3 bases and J shed 5 bases, with 16 bases lying between them. The CDR3 loop is CASSFNWGLGTEAFF. The CDR3 DNA sequence: TGTGCCAGCAGTTTCAACTGGGGGCTCGGTACTGAAGCTTTCTTT.

The chain couples TRBV29-1 to TRBJ1-2; 12 bases line up with TRBD1. The V gene end was trimmed by 7 bases and the J gene end by 2 bases; junction bases not matched to a gene: 8. Germline CDR1 reads SQVTM; CDR2 reads ANQGSEA. The CDR3 covers 15 residues. The DNA for the CDR3 is TGCAGCGCCCGGGACAGGGGGCAGGTGAACTATGGCTACACCTTC. It yields the protein CSARDRGQVNYGYTF.